The 28 T cell receptor beta chains in this list originate from one sample, sequenced in a study of CD8+ T cells in alopecia areata. RNA extraction and reverse transcription yielded cDNA as sequencing template. Assay used: immunoSEQ multiplex PCR; TCRdb lists only in-frame clones, some missing. The table lists around 100,000 clones, with no singletons. The specimen was lesional skin. The receptors were sampled from a C3H/HeJ mouse with alopecia areata. As its MHC haplotype, the strain has H2-k.

In the case of this clone: Each gene name is a mouse one. The observed sequence ends 4 residues before the CDR3 terminus, with the missing tail filled in from the germline J gene. The chain uses TRBV13-3 and TRBJ2-7; 10 bases agree with TRBD2. J was trimmed by 3 bases and V by 10 bases; bases with no gene match: 4. CDR3 length: 12 amino acids. CDR1 is NNHDY and CDR2 is SYVADS in the germline V gene. The DNA read from the CDR3 is TGTGCCGCCCGGGACTGGGGCTAT. Residues: CAARDWGY. The entire CDR3 sequence reads CAARDWGYEQYF.

The table lists this clone with a few counts. Gene names and germline refer to mouse. The sequenced part of the CDR3 DNA is TGCACCTGCAGTGCAGACTGGGACGTGAGCTCCTAT. This codes for CTCSADWDVSSY. The whole CDR3 sequence reads CTCSADWDVSSYEQYF. This chain joins TRBV1 and TRBJ2-7; D tentatively fits TRBD1 or TRBD2 (5 bases each). The CDR3 end lies 4 residues beyond the end of the read and is filled in from the germline J gene. This CDR3 contains 16 residues. With 0 bases removed from V and 0 bases from J, the gap between germline ends came to 12 bases. CDR1 is NSQYPW and CDR2 is LRSPGD in the germline V gene (reference sequence).

This clone was observed many times. Gene labels here are mouse ones. The CDR3 end lies 4 residues beyond the end of the read and is filled in from the germline J gene. This chain connects TRBV13-3 to TRBJ1-1; D may be TRBD1 (5 bases). The germline gives CDR1 NNHDY, CDR2 SYVADS. This CDR3 has 12 residues. V was trimmed by 5 bases and J by 4 bases, leaving 9 bases between them. This CDR3 is CASRGHSTEVFF. The part of the CDR3 DNA that was read is TGTGCCAGCAGAGGACACTCCACA.

Concerning this clone: The TCRdb protein fails to match the DNA translation at residue 13; the protein reported here was translated from the DNA. Genes here carry mouse names. The read gets to within 3 residues of the CDR3 end, and the germline J gene fills in the rest. The gene calls are TRBV13-3 and TRBJ1-6, with 9 bases matching TRBD1. TRBJ1-6 is annotated as an ORF whose role is uncertain. J lost 5 bases, V lost 0 bases, and 3 bases had no gene match. Germline V gene sequence: CDR1 NNHDY, CDR2 SYVADS. The CDR3 covers 16 residues. The covered CDR3 bases are TGTGCCAGCAGTGATGCAAGGGACAGGGATAATTCGCCC. Encoded protein: CASSDARDRDNSP. The entire CDR3 sequence reads CASSDARDRDNSPLYF.

To note about this clone: Each gene name is a mouse one. Read coverage stops 4 residues before the CDR3 terminus; the germline J gene supplies the remainder. Other DNA sequences from this sample encode an identical CDR3 as well. The chain links TRBV13-1 to TRBJ2-7; 10 bases align to TRBD2. This CDR3 region has 15 residues. Germline trimming cut 3 bases from V and 0 bases from J; bases unmatched to any gene: 3. Germline V gives CDR1 NSHNY, CDR2 SYGAGN. The CDR3 is CASSGGLGSSYEQYF. The sequenced CDR3 bases are TGTGCCAGCAGTGGGGGACTGGGGTCCTCCTAT.

Regarding this clone: Gene labels here are mouse ones. The DNA ends 4 residues before the CDR3 does, and the rest of the CDR3 is filled in from the germline J gene. The rearrangement links TRBV13-3 to TRBJ2-2; D gene ambiguous. CDR1 is NNHDY and CDR2 is SYVADS in the germline V gene. The CDR3 runs to 16 residues. V was trimmed by 0 bases and J by 0 bases, leaving 9 bases between them. CDR3 DNA, as far as it was read: TGTGCCAGCAGTGATGCGGCAGGTACAAACACCGGG. Its translation: CASSDAAGTNTG. The whole CDR3 sequence is CASSDAAGTNTGQLYF. The variable domain in full, completed from reference TRBV13-3 and TRBJ2-2, reads EAAVTQSPRSKVAVTGGKVTLSCHQTNNHDYMYWYRQDTGHGLRLIHYSYVADSTEKGDIPDGYKASRPSQENFSLILELASLSQTAVYFCASSDAAGTNTGQLYFGEGSKLTVL.

Details on this clone: Mouse germline and gene names are used. The DNA ends 4 residues before the CDR3 does, and the rest of the CDR3 is filled in from the germline J gene. The chain recombines TRBV13-3 with TRBJ1-1; 8 bases match TRBD1. CDR1 is NNHDY and CDR2 is SYVADS in the germline V gene. V was pared by 5 bases and J by 3 bases, with 6 bases of the junction left unmatched. This CDR3 has 14 residues. CDR3 amino acids: CASRVTGEDTEVFF. Partial CDR3 DNA: TGTGCCAGCAGGGTGACAGGGGAAGACACA.

As regards this clone: At residue 11, the translated DNA and the protein in TCRdb do not agree; the protein given here is derived from the DNA. Genes here carry mouse names. The CDR3 end is not reached by the read, which stops 3 residues before it; the germline J gene fills it in. This chain joins TRBV19 and TRBJ1-3; a possible D gene is TRBD1 (6 bases). The CDR3 has 14 residues. CDR1 and CDR2 (germline): FNHDT, SITEND (reference sequence). The germline V and J ends were trimmed by 4 bases and 4 bases, with 12 bases remaining between them. CDR3 sequence: CASSLRDIGNTLYF. CDR3 bases read: TGTGCCAGCAGTCTCCGGGACATCGGAAATACG.

This clone was seen many times. Gene names are mouse gene names. The CDR3 end is not reached by the read, which stops 4 residues before it; the germline J gene fills it in. V gene TRBV13-3 combines with J gene TRBJ2-3; TRBD1 agrees at 12 bases. The CDR3 runs to 18 residues. J gave up 0 bases and V 0 bases, and 5 bases lay outside the gene matches. Germline-derived CDR1 and CDR2 are NNHDY and SYVADS. Incomplete CDR3 DNA: TGTGCCAGCAGTGATGCCCCGGGACAGGGGGCGAGTGCAGAA. Translated, it gives CASSDAPGQGASAE. The whole CDR3 region reads CASSDAPGQGASAETLYF.

Worth noting for this clone: These gene names are mouse names. The CDR3 end is not reached by the read, which stops 4 residues before it; the germline J gene fills it in. V usage is TRBV1 and J usage is TRBJ2-4, with TRBD2 as a possible D gene (5 bases). CDR3 size: 16 residues. Germline V gene data show CDR1 as NSQYPW and CDR2 as LRSPGD (reference sequence). V was clipped by 1 base and J by 0 bases, with 11 bases between them. The CDR3 reads CTCSAGLGISQNTLYF. The sequenced CDR3 bases are TGCACCTGCAGTGCAGGGTTGGGGATTAGTCAAAAC.

With regard to this clone: Mouse names are used for the genes. The read gets to within 4 residues of the CDR3 end, and the germline J gene fills in the rest. The same CDR3 arises from other DNA sequences in this sample as well. The gene calls are TRBV13-3 and TRBJ2-7; no definite D call. The germline CDR1 and CDR2 sequences are NNHDY and SYVADS. This CDR3 has 12 residues. Trimming took 4 bases from V and 3 from J, leaving 8 bases between them. This CDR3 is CASSPFSYEQYF. The sequenced part of the CDR3 DNA is TGTGCCAGCAGTCCCTTCAGCTAT.

A few counts support this clone. Mouse gene names and germline throughout. The CDR3 end is not reached by the read, which stops 4 residues before it; the germline J gene fills it in. The chain has TRBV1 and TRBJ2-1, with D maybe TRBD1 (5 bases). The CDR3 runs 12 residues. The germline V and J ends were trimmed by 6 bases and 6 bases, with 9 bases remaining between them. Germline lookup yields CDR1 NSQYPW and CDR2 LRSPGD (reference sequence). The chain's CDR3 is CTCRTRGAEQFF. The CDR3 DNA, read in part, is TGCACCTGCAGAACAAGGGGTGCT. Filled out from reference TRBV1 and TRBJ2-1, the complete variable domain reads VTLLEQNPRWRLVPRGQAVNLRCILKNSQYPWMSWYQQDLQKQLQWLFTLRSPGDKEVKSLPGADYLATRVTDTELRLQVANMSQGRTLYCTCRTRGAEQFFGPGTRLTVL.

This clone was found a few times. Mouse names are used for the genes. With the read ending 4 residues before the CDR3 end, the germline J gene is used to fill in that end. The V call is TRBV1, the J call TRBJ2-7, with 7 positions matching TRBD1. The CDR3 contains 13 residues. Trimming removed 6 bases from V and 0 bases from J; junction bases left unmatched: 2. Germline V gene lookup returns CDR1 NSQYPW and CDR2 LRSPGD (reference sequence). The part of the CDR3 DNA that was read is TGCACCTGCAGCAGGGGGAGCTCCTAT. Its protein is CTCSRGSSY. In full, the CDR3 is CTCSRGSSYEQYF.

This clone came up a few times. The gene symbols are mouse symbols. The CDR3 end is not reached by the read, which stops 4 residues before it; the germline J gene fills it in. The chain joins TRBV13-2 to TRBJ2-3, with TRBD2 identical over 11 bases. Trimming at V came to 3 bases and at J to 0 bases, leaving 3 bases not matched to a gene. The CDR3 has 16 amino acids. CDR1 is NNHNN and CDR2 is SYGAGS in the germline V gene (reference sequence). CDR3 bases read: TGTGCCAGCGGTGTGGGACTGGGGGCTAGTGCAGAA. Residues: CASGVGLGASAE. The complete CDR3 protein is CASGVGLGASAETLYF.

This clone was observed a handful of times. All gene names here are mouse names. The read falls 4 residues short of the CDR3 end, and the missing part is taken from the germline J gene. V and J are TRBV17 and TRBJ2-3, with D possibly matching TRBD1 (5 bases). From germline, CDR1 is MNHDT and CDR2 YYDKIL. The CDR3 is made up of 17 amino acids. Trimming pared 0 bases from V and 0 bases from J, leaving 13 bases between. CDR3 in amino acids: CASSRDLRTTSAETLYF. CDR3 bases read: TGTGCTAGCAGTAGAGATCTCAGGACAACTAGTGCAGAA.

Within the sample, this clone is medium-sized. The gene names given are mouse names. Read coverage stops 4 residues before the CDR3 terminus; the germline J gene supplies the remainder. V gene TRBV13-3 combines with J gene TRBJ1-4; D perhaps matches TRBD1 (6 bases). Trimming pared 1 base from V and 0 bases from J, leaving 10 bases between. The CDR3 loop spans 16 amino acids. From germline, CDR1 is NNHDY and CDR2 SYVADS. The CDR3 reads CASSDPGQISNERLFF. The covered CDR3 bases are TGTGCCAGCAGTGATCCGGGACAAATTTCCAACGAA.

In its sample, this clone was seen a few times. The gene names given are mouse names. The CDR3 bases that were read are TGCACCTGCAGTGCCGGGGGGGCCAACTATGCT. Its protein product is CTCSAGGANYA. The whole CDR3 is CTCSAGGANYAEQFF. The V and J genes are TRBV1 and TRBJ2-1; TRBD2 matches at 8 bases. The read terminates 4 residues before the CDR3 end, so the remaining end is supplied by the germline J gene. Losses at the gene ends were 3 bases for V and 1 base for J; bases not matched to a gene: 2. Germline V lookup: CDR1 NSQYPW, CDR2 LRSPGD (reference sequence). This CDR3 region has 15 residues.

This clone has more than one count but fewer than ten. DNA and listed protein disagree at residue 11, so the protein shown here was translated from the DNA. Mouse gene names and germline throughout. The read falls 3 residues short of the CDR3 end, and the missing part is taken from the germline J gene. The rearrangement joins TRBV13-1 to TRBJ1-6, with 7 positions matching TRBD1. TRBJ1-6 is filed as an ORF, its function uncertain. Germline loops: CDR1 NSHNY, CDR2 SYGAGN. This CDR3 region has 14 residues. V gave up 2 bases and J gave up 10 bases; unmatched junction bases: 6. This chain's CDR3 is CASSERDSRSPLYF. The part of the CDR3 DNA that was read is TGTGCCAGCAGTGAGAGGGACAGCCGGTCGCCC.

This clone came up a few times. Mouse names are used for the genes. The sequence runs out 4 residues before the end of the CDR3; the remainder is reconstructed from the germline J gene. The chain has TRBV19 and TRBJ2-7; 9 bases fit TRBD2. Per germline, CDR1 FNHDT and CDR2 SITEND (reference sequence). CDR3 length: 16 amino acids. V trimming: 2 bases; J trimming: 0 bases; junction bases outside the gene matches: 6. The CDR3 bases that were read are TGTGCCAGCAGTATCCCACTGGGGGGTGACTCCTAT. It encodes CASSIPLGGDSY. The whole CDR3 is CASSIPLGGDSYEQYF.

A note on this clone: Gene labels here are mouse ones. With the read ending 4 residues before the CDR3 end, the germline J gene is used to fill in that end. V gene TRBV17 combines with J gene TRBJ2-3; D unclear. The CDR3 spans 14 residues. Germline V gene lookup returns CDR1 MNHDT and CDR2 YYDKIL. Trimming left V 3 bases short and J 0 bases short, with 7 bases between. CDR3 amino acids: CASSSQYSAETLYF. The DNA read from the CDR3 is TGTGCTAGCAGTAGCCAATATAGTGCAGAA.

This clone was seen at least ten times. Germline and genes: mouse. The CDR3 extends 4 residues past the end of the read, so its final part is completed from the germline J gene. The chain is built from TRBV13-3 and TRBJ1-2; 11 positions match TRBD1. The CDR3 consists of 15 residues. Germline CDR1 reads NNHDY; CDR2 reads SYVADS. With 2 bases clipped from V and 4 bases from J, the junction kept 4 bases outside the gene matches. The CDR3 loop reads CASSDPGQGVSDYTF. CDR3 DNA, as far as it was read: TGTGCCAGCAGTGACCCGGGACAGGGGGTCTCC.

About this clone: Gene and germline names: mouse. The CDR3 is cut off 4 residues early in the read; its end comes from the germline J gene. V and J are TRBV13-3 and TRBJ2-4; TRBD2 aligns across 8 bases. Germline CDR1 reads NNHDY; CDR2 reads SYVADS. This CDR3 has 16 residues. After removal of 1 base from V and 2 bases from J, the junction contained 6 bases not matched to a gene. The CDR3 loop reads CASSDWGGRFQNTLYF. The part of the CDR3 DNA that was read is TGTGCCAGCAGTGATTGGGGGGGGCGCTTTCAAAAC.

A word on this clone: Gene and germline names: mouse. The sequenced fragment ends 4 residues before the CDR3 boundary, so the rest is inferred from the germline J gene. The sample has other DNA sequences that encode this CDR3 too. The chain is built from TRBV13-3 and TRBJ2-5; 8 bases fit TRBD2. J was trimmed by 2 bases and V by 0 bases; bases with no gene match: 5. This CDR3 spans 16 amino acids. Germline V gene lookup returns CDR1 NNHDY and CDR2 SYVADS. Here the CDR3 reads CASSDVTGGPQDTQYF. Incomplete CDR3 DNA: TGTGCCAGCAGTGATGTAACTGGGGGACCCCAAGAC.

This clone occurred a few times. The genes and germline here are from mouse. The read halts 4 residues ahead of the CDR3 end, with the missing end drawn from the germline J gene. The chain combines TRBV13-3 with TRBJ2-1; 14 nucleotides agree with TRBD2. This CDR3 region has 14 residues. Per the germline V gene, CDR1 is NNHDY and CDR2 is SYVADS. Trimming at V came to 6 bases and at J to 6 bases, leaving 2 bases not matched to a gene. The CDR3 here is CASTGLGGLAEQFF. CDR3 DNA, as far as it was read: TGTGCCAGCACGGGACTGGGGGGGCTTGCT.

A word on this clone: Genes and germline come from the mouse. The CDR3 end falls 4 residues outside the read, so it is completed with the germline J gene. V usage is TRBV13-3 and J usage is TRBJ2-7; D is perhaps TRBD2 (6 bases). The CDR3 length is 15 residues. Germline V gene lookup returns CDR1 NNHDY and CDR2 SYVADS. V was cut by 0 bases and J by 3 bases, with 13 bases left in between. The part of the CDR3 DNA that was read is TGTGCCAGCAGTGATGCACCTGGGGCCCTCTAT. It specifies CASSDAPGALY. The full CDR3 sequence reads CASSDAPGALYEQYF.

In this sample, this clone turned up a few times. Mouse names are used for the genes. The observed sequence ends 4 residues before the CDR3 terminus, with the missing tail filled in from the germline J gene. J is TRBJ2-1 and V is TRBV13-1, with D unresolved. The germline gives CDR1 NSHNY, CDR2 SYGAGN. There are 14 residues in the CDR3. Trimming removed 4 bases from V and 0 bases from J, with 8 bases in between. CDR3 region: CASSFRSNYAEQFF. Incomplete CDR3 DNA: TGTGCCAGCAGTTTCAGGTCTAACTATGCT.

Details on this clone: Mouse germline and gene names are used. The read terminates 4 residues ahead of where the CDR3 ends, so the germline J gene completes it. This sequence joins TRBV19 and TRBJ2-7; TRBD1 might be the D (5 bases). CDR3 size: 12 residues. Germline lookup yields CDR1 FNHDT and CDR2 SITEND (reference sequence). The sequenced CDR3 bases are TGTGCCAGCACACCAGACAGATAT. Its translation is CASTPDRY. The entire CDR3 protein reads CASTPDRYEQYF. The whole variable domain, remainder taken from reference TRBV19 and TRBJ2-7, is GGIITQTPKFLIGQEGQKLTLKCQQNFNHDTMYWYRQDSGKGLRLIYYSITENDLQKGDLSEGYDASREKKSSFSLTVTSAQKNEMAVFLCASTPDRYEQYFGPGTRLTVL.

This clone was recorded a few times. Germline and genes here are mouse. The read stops 4 residues short of the end of the CDR3; the missing end is completed from the germline J gene. V gene TRBV13-3 combines with J gene TRBJ1-4, with TRBD1 matching 12 bases. The CDR3 has 15 amino acids. Germline CDR1 and CDR2: NNHDY and SYVADS. The DNA read from the CDR3 is TGTGCCAGCAGCCTCCGGGACAGGGGGCTCGAA. This translates into CASSLRDRGLE. The whole CDR3 is CASSLRDRGLERLFF.